This TCR beta chain was documented in a study of a mutant IDH1 vaccine in newly diagnosed glioma. Study in general: Vaccines were first given 4-6 weeks after radiotherapy alone, or with temozolomide cycles. Whole-study results and caveats: Vaccine-induced responses were seen in more than 90% of patients, spanning several MHC alleles.

As to this clone: As yet, its antigen is unknown.

V was pared by 0 bases and J by 4 bases, with 13 bases between. The CDR3 is 15 residues long. Germline-derived CDR1 and CDR2 are MGHRA and YSYEKL. Time point meaning: week 5, during vaccination. In every dose of vaccine, 300 ug of mutant IDH1 20-mer peptide was given alongside topical imiquimod. Assay used: immunoSEQ multiplex PCR; TCRdb lists only in-frame clones, some missing. This table has about 58,000 clones, 84% appearing once. The clonotype was recovered from a woman aged 50 to 65 with glioma. The sample consisted of PBMCs, taken from a glioma patient whose treatment included an IDH1 peptide vaccine. The chain employs TRBV4-1 and TRBJ2-7; D gene uncertain. This chain's CDR3 is CASSQDIPEPYEQYF. Written as DNA, the CDR3 is TGCGCCAGCAGCCAAGATATTCCAGAACCATACGAGCAGTACTTC.